The 29 T cell receptor beta chains in this list originate from one sample, sequenced in a study of T cell changes during pregnancy in multiple sclerosis (dated by TCRdb to about 2019). Preparation of the library involved the immunoSEQ multiplex PCR assay. Held by TCRdb, this immuneACCESS table contains in-frame sequences only and omits some clones. Under half of the omission traces to an unresolved V gene where checked; the cause of the rest is unknown. Present in this sample are fewer than 95,000 clones, just under 95% of which were seen just once. Clones ranked in the top ten supply around 4.5% of the sample. Sample: peripheral blood, taken in the first trimester of pregnancy. These receptor sequences come from a female donor with multiple sclerosis, enrolled in a pregnancy study.

The CDR3 coding sequence is TGTGCCAGCAGCACACAGGACAGGGCCTACGAGCAGTACTTC. Protein: CASSTQDRAYEQYF. The rearrangement joins TRBV9 to TRBJ2-7; 8 nucleotides match TRBD1. With V trimmed by 4 bases and J by 2 bases, 5 bases remained unmatched. The CDR3 contains 14 residues. Germline CDR1 is SGDLS and CDR2 is YYNGEE.

The chain uses TRBV10-3 and TRBJ2-1, with 10 bases fitting TRBD2. Germline V gene sequence: CDR1 ENHRY, CDR2 SYGVKD. The CDR3 spans 15 residues. V was pared by 8 bases and J by 0 bases, with 4 bases of the junction left unmatched. DNA of the CDR3: TGTGCCATCGAAGCTAGCGGGGGCTCCTACAATGAGCAGTTCTTC. This codes for CAIEASGGSYNEQFF.

DNA for the CDR3: TGTGCCACCAGCAGTGATGACAGGGGGCTAGTCACTGGGGCCAACGTCCTGACTTTC. It is translated as CATSSDDRGLVTGANVLTF. The V call is TRBV15, the J call TRBJ2-6, with 10 bases matching TRBD1. The CDR3 extends over 19 amino acids. J lost 2 bases, V lost 3 bases, and 10 bases had no gene match. Germline V gene data show CDR1 as LNHNV and CDR2 as YYDKDF (reference sequence).

The chain has TRBV7-6 and TRBJ2-5, with 11 bases aligning to TRBD2. The length of the CDR3 is 17 residues. Germline assignment: CDR1 SGHVS and CDR2 FNYEAQ. With 4 bases clipped from V and 5 bases from J, the junction kept 12 bases outside the gene matches. The CDR3 region has the DNA TGTGCCAGCAGCTCTCCGACTAGCGGGGTCAGCGGGGAGACCCAGTACTTC. This gives the protein CASSSPTSGVSGETQYF.

A single count supports this clone. The genes are TRBV19 and TRBJ1-1; D is perhaps TRBD1 (5 bases). V was shortened by 5 bases and J by 0 bases, with 7 bases between the two germline ends. The germline V gene encodes CDR1 LNHDA and CDR2 SQIVND (reference sequence). The CDR3 length is 13 residues. CDR3 region: CASSPTVNTEAFF. CDR3 bases: TGTGCCAGTAGTCCGACAGTGAACACTGAAGCTTTCTTT.

The rearrangement links TRBV7-8 to TRBJ2-1, with 9 bases fitting TRBD2. V dropped 2 bases and J dropped 6; count of bases not matched to a gene: 14. The CDR3 loop spans 18 amino acids. Germline assignment: CDR1 SGHVS and CDR2 FQNEAQ. CDR3: CASSLLASGVRLSNEQFF. The CDR3 DNA reads as TGTGCCAGCAGCTTACTGGCTAGCGGGGTGCGTTTGTCCAATGAGCAGTTCTTC.

The chain combines TRBV7-6 with TRBJ2-5, with D possibly TRBD2 on 5 matching bases. The V end was cut by 2 bases, the J end by 4 bases, with 29 bases between. The CDR3 spans 20 residues. Germline CDR1 SGHVS, CDR2 FNYEAQ. CDR3 nucleotide sequence: TGTGCCAGCAGCTTAATCAACCCCGGGATCGGTAGTGGATATTTAGAGACCCAGTACTTC. As protein: CASSLINPGIGSGYLETQYF.

The chain carries TRBV5-6 and TRBJ1-2; TRBD1 might be the D (6 bases). This CDR3 contains 15 residues. Germline CDR1 SGHDT, CDR2 YYEEEE. V was shortened by 4 bases and J by 0 bases, with 13 bases between the two germline ends. The CDR3 reads CASSPRTDTNYGYTF. As DNA, the CDR3 is TGTGCCAGCAGCCCAAGGACAGATACTAACTATGGCTACACCTTC.

This chain links TRBV13 with TRBJ2-7; TRBD2 aligns across 7 bases. Losses at the gene ends were 5 bases for V and 6 bases for J; bases not matched to a gene: 13. The CDR3 loop spans 15 amino acids. Germline V gives CDR1 PRHDT, CDR2 FYEKMQ (reference sequence). This chain's CDR3 is CASSRPTSNPPEQYF. DNA for the CDR3: TGTGCCAGCAGCCGTCCGACTAGCAATCCCCCCGAGCAGTACTTC.

V is TRBV13 and J is TRBJ2-7; D perhaps matches TRBD2 (6 bases). V was trimmed by 5 bases and J by 0 bases, leaving 11 bases between them. The CDR3 extends over 14 amino acids. CDR1 and CDR2 from the germline V gene are PRHDT and FYEKMQ (reference sequence). This CDR3 reads CASSPGLSSYEQYF. CDR3 nucleotides: TGTGCCAGCAGCCCGGGACTTAGCTCCTACGAGCAGTACTTC.

CDR3 amino acids: CASSQSGTGSYNSPLHF. The CDR3 DNA sequence: TGTGCCAGCAGCCAATCAGGGACAGGGTCCTATAATTCACCCCTCCACTTT. The chain recombines TRBV4-2 with TRBJ1-6; 9 positions agree with TRBD1. Trimming removed 2 bases from V and 1 base from J; junction bases left unmatched: 3. The CDR3 sequence is 17 residues long. Per germline, CDR1 LGHNA and CDR2 YNFKEQ.

The genes are TRBV10-1 and TRBJ1-6; D perhaps matches TRBD1 (5 bases). Germline V gene sequence: CDR1 WNHNN, CDR2 SYGVQD (reference sequence). V was clipped by 3 bases and J by 10 bases, with 10 bases between them. The CDR3 is made up of 13 amino acids. CDR3 sequence: CASSEGVGSPLHF. The CDR3, as DNA: TGCGCCAGCAGTGAAGGGGTTGGGTCACCCCTCCACTTT.

The gene calls are TRBV7-9 and TRBJ1-2; unclear D gene. CDR1 is SEHNR and CDR2 is FQNEAQ in the germline V gene (reference sequence). The CDR3 has 13 amino acids. Between the trimmed V and J ends, which lost 1 base and 10 bases, there was a span of 13 bases. The CDR3 nucleotides are TGTGCCAGCAGCTTAGACGGTGGGCGGGCCTACACCTTC. Translated, it gives CASSLDGGRAYTF.

The chain couples TRBV13 to TRBJ1-4, with TRBD1 matching over 7 bases. V trimming: 3 bases; J trimming: 2 bases; junction bases outside the gene matches: 3. Germline V gives CDR1 PRHDT, CDR2 FYEKMQ (reference sequence). CDR3 length: 15 amino acids. DNA of the CDR3: TGTGCCAGCAGCTTGGTAGGGGGCACTAATGAAAAACTGTTTTTT. This sequence encodes CASSLVGGTNEKLFF.

CDR3 sequence (DNA): TGTGCCAGCAGCTCTACTAGCGGGGGGCAAGAGACCCAGTACTTC. Translating gives CASSSTSGGQETQYF. The genes are TRBV7-2 and TRBJ2-5; TRBD2 matches 12 bases. In germline, CDR1 is SGHTA, CDR2 FQGNSA. V was pared by 4 bases and J by 2 bases, with 2 bases of the junction left unmatched. The CDR3 has 15 residues.

On this clone itself: Its ends do not fully match the called genes, so a read error is possible. The rearrangement links TRBV4-2 to TRBJ1-1; TRBD1 matches 9 bases. The germline V gene encodes CDR1 LGHNA and CDR2 YNFKEQ. This CDR3 is 13 amino acids long. For the CDR3, the DNA is TGTACCAGCAGCCAAAAACAGGGGGCCACAGCTTTCTTT. Protein product: CTSSQKQGATAFF.

The J gene is TRBJ2-5, the V gene TRBV6-1; D may be TRBD2 (5 bases). CDR3 length equals 16 residues. Germline-derived CDR1 and CDR2 are MNHNS and SASEGT. V dropped 1 base and J dropped 2 bases, with 14 bases sitting between them. CDR3 protein: CASSEVPTGVQETQYF. The CDR3, as DNA: TGTGCCAGCAGTGAAGTCCCCACCGGGGTACAAGAGACCCAGTACTTC.

The chain is built from TRBV5-1 and TRBJ2-7; 7 nucleotides match TRBD1. Germline V CDR1 and CDR2: SGHRS, YFSETQ. V dropped 3 bases and J dropped 2; count of bases not matched to a gene: 11. This CDR3 comprises 16 residues. The CDR3 sequence: CASSSHHTGDPYEQYF. The CDR3 DNA follows: TGCGCCAGCAGCTCTCACCATACAGGGGACCCCTACGAGCAGTACTTC. The full variable domain, completed using reference TRBV5-1 and TRBJ2-7, is KAGVTQTPRYLIKTRGQQVTLSCSPISGHRSVSWYQQTPGQGLQFLFEYFSETQRNKGNFPGRFSGRQFSNSRSEMNVSTLELGDSALYLCASSSHHTGDPYEQYFGPGTRLTVT.

The chain combines TRBV10-1 with TRBJ2-3; 8 nucleotides align to TRBD1. Trimming removed 5 bases from V and 2 bases from J; junction bases left unmatched: 12. The CDR3 has 17 amino acids. Per germline, CDR1 WNHNN and CDR2 SYGVQD (reference sequence). The CDR3 here is CASSIGTGGFPTDTQYF. CDR3 coding DNA: TGCGCCAGCAGTATCGGCACAGGGGGGTTCCCCACAGATACGCAGTATTTT.

The chain is built from TRBV11-2 and TRBJ2-7; tentatively, D is TRBD1 (6 bases). The germline gives CDR1 SGHAT, CDR2 FQNNGV. CDR3 length: 13 amino acids. Trimming removed 1 base at V and 2 bases at J, with 6 bases between. Written as DNA, the CDR3 is TGTGCCAGCAGCTTAGGGACAGCCTACGAGCAGTACTTC. The encoded protein is CASSLGTAYEQYF.

The CDR3, as DNA: TGCGCCAGCAGAACCATGACAGGACCAGGGCACAATGAGCAGTTCTTC. Translating it yields CASRTMTGPGHNEQFF. The genes are TRBV5-1 and TRBJ2-1; D is possibly TRBD1 (6 bases). V shed 5 bases and J shed 5 bases, with 20 bases lying between them. CDR1 and CDR2 (germline): SGHRS, YFSETQ. The CDR3 extends over 16 amino acids.

The chain uses TRBV19 and TRBJ1-4, with D possibly TRBD1 on 6 matching bases. This CDR3 is built from 14 residues. CDR1 is LNHDA, CDR2 SQIVND, per germline (reference sequence). The V end was cut by 5 bases, the J end by 7 bases, with 14 bases between. The CDR3 DNA reads as TGTGCCAGTAGTTTCCGACAGGTTGGTGAAAAACTGTTTTTT. Translated, it gives CASSFRQVGEKLFF.

V and J are TRBV13 and TRBJ2-7; 10 nucleotides match TRBD2. The V gene end was trimmed by 5 bases and the J gene end by 2 bases; junction bases not matched to a gene: 6. CDR1 and CDR2 from the germline V gene are PRHDT and FYEKMQ (reference sequence). CDR3 size: 15 residues. The CDR3 nucleotides read TGTGCCAGCAGCCGCCGGACTAGCGGAGCCTACGAGCAGTACTTC. It translates to CASSRRTSGAYEQYF.

V usage is TRBV11-2 and J usage is TRBJ1-2; TRBD1 might be the D (5 bases). Between the trimmed V and J ends, which lost 2 bases and 2 bases, there was a span of 15 bases. The length of the CDR3 is 16 residues. Per germline, CDR1 SGHAT and CDR2 FQNNGV. The CDR3 DNA reads TGTGCCAGCAGCTTAAGCGGGGGAGGAAGAAACTATGGCTACACCTTC. Protein product: CASSLSGGGRNYGYTF.

This chain links TRBV6-1 with TRBJ1-1; possible D gene TRBD1, 5 bases. CDR3 length: 12 residues. V gave up 9 bases and J gave up 5 bases, with 13 bases separating them. CDR1 MNHNS and CDR2 SASEGT come from the germline V gene. The CDR3 here is CASPTQGTEAFF. The CDR3 coding sequence is TGTGCCAGTCCGACTCAGGGTACTGAAGCTTTCTTT.

The CDR3 sequence is CASSFRLAAYNEQFF. CDR3 in DNA: TGTGCCAGCAGCTTTCGACTAGCGGCCTACAATGAGCAGTTCTTC. The rearrangement uses TRBV13 and TRBJ2-1; 9 positions agree with TRBD2. The germline gives CDR1 PRHDT, CDR2 FYEKMQ (reference sequence). V gave up 3 bases and J gave up 2 bases; unmatched junction bases: 2. The CDR3 has 15 amino acids.

Comment on this clone: This CDR3 is missing its conserved last phenylalanine or tryptophan, likely due to a read error. The chain carries TRBV6-5 and TRBJ1-1, with TRBD1 matching 10 bases. Trimming cost V 2 bases and J 8 bases; bases outside gene matches: 8. From germline, CDR1 is MNHEY and CDR2 SVGAGI. CDR3 length: 15 amino acids. This CDR3 reads CASSYLARQGAEAFL. For the CDR3, the DNA is TGTGCCAGCAGTTACCTCGCCAGACAGGGGGCAGAAGCTTTCCTT.

The gene calls are TRBV9 and TRBJ1-5, with D tentatively TRBD1 (5 bases). CDR3 length: 13 residues. Trimming took 4 bases from V and 5 from J, leaving 10 bases between them. In germline, CDR1 is SGDLS, CDR2 YYNGEE. The CDR3 spells CASSFTGDQPQHF. Written as DNA, the CDR3 is TGTGCCAGCAGCTTCACGGGGGATCAGCCCCAGCATTTT.

The chain joins TRBV5-1 to TRBJ2-7; no clear D gene. With 0 bases removed from V and 3 bases from J, the gap between germline ends came to 13 bases. Germline V CDR1 and CDR2: SGHRS, YFSETQ. The CDR3 loop spans 15 amino acids. CDR3 region: CASSLANGANYEQYF. CDR3 in DNA: TGCGCCAGCAGCTTGGCCAACGGTGCCAACTACGAGCAGTACTTC.